These T cell receptor beta chains were read from a single sample in a study of CD8 T cells in Susac syndrome. MiXCR, run by TCRdb on the immunoSEQ multiplex PCR reads, gives a single entry per CDR3 protein. The sample has around 200,000 distinct CDR3 sequences, 85% to 95% seen once. The sample was CD8+ T cells from PBMCs. These receptors came from a human donor with Susac syndrome. CDR3s include the opening cysteine and the closing phenylalanine or tryptophan. D genes are given only for firm matches. Clone size is stated in some rows and not others, as once, few, many or a class when expanded.

clone_size: .; v_call: TRBV25-1; d_call: TRBD1; j_call: TRBJ2-7; cdr3_nt: TGTGCCAGCCCGCGGGACAGGGGCCACGAGCAGTACTTC; cdr3_aa: CASPRDRGHEQYF
clone_size: .; v_call: TRBV20-1; d_call: TRBD1; j_call: TRBJ2-7; cdr3_nt: TGCAGTGCTCGAAGTGAGGACAGGGTTGACGAGCAGTACTTC; cdr3_aa: CSARSEDRVDEQYF
clone_size: .; v_call: TRBV5-1; d_call: .; j_call: TRBJ1-2; cdr3_nt: TGCGCCAGCAGCTTCTTGGGAGCGGAAAACTATGGCTACACCTTC; cdr3_aa: CASSFLGAENYGYTF
clone_size: .; v_call: TRBV12-3/TRBV12-4; d_call: .; j_call: TRBJ1-5; cdr3_nt: TGTGCCAGCAGCCAATCGGGGGGGAATCAGCCCCAGCATTTT; cdr3_aa: CASSQSGGNQPQHF
clone_size: .; v_call: TRBV15; d_call: .; j_call: TRBJ1-5; cdr3_nt: TGTGCCACCAGCAGAAAGGGGGGACGGAGTAGCAATCAGCCCCAGCATTTT; cdr3_aa: CATSRKGGRSSNQPQHF
clone_size: .; v_call: TRBV15; d_call: .; j_call: TRBJ2-2; cdr3_nt: TGTGCCACCAGCAGAGATGGGAACACGAACACCGGGGAGCTGTTTTTT; cdr3_aa: CATSRDGNTNTGELFF
clone_size: .; v_call: TRBV20-1; d_call: .; j_call: TRBJ1-1; cdr3_nt: TGCAGTCCCTATTTTAAGGGGAGGAACACTGAAGCTTTCTTT; cdr3_aa: CSPYFKGRNTEAFF
clone_size: .; v_call: TRBV19; d_call: TRBD1; j_call: TRBJ1-1; cdr3_nt: TGTGCCAGTAGTATCGGTTCAGGGGGGAACACTGAAGCTTTCTTT; cdr3_aa: CASSIGSGGNTEAFF
clone_size: .; v_call: TRBV11-2; d_call: TRBD2; j_call: TRBJ2-7; cdr3_nt: TGTGCCAGCAGTCATAGCGGGGTGGCTACCTACGAGCAGTACTTC; cdr3_aa: CASSHSGVATYEQYF
clone_size: .; v_call: TRBV9; d_call: TRBD1; j_call: TRBJ1-2; cdr3_nt: TGTGCCAGCAGCGTTGCAGGGACAGCCTCGGGGGGCTACACCTTC; cdr3_aa: CASSVAGTASGGYTF
clone_size: .; v_call: TRBV29-1; d_call: .; j_call: TRBJ2-7; cdr3_nt: TGCAGCGTTGAATCAGTATACGAGCAGTACTTC; cdr3_aa: CSVESVYEQYF
clone_size: .; v_call: TRBV4-1; d_call: .; j_call: TRBJ1-1; cdr3_nt: TGCGCCAGCAGCGATAACAGGGTAGCAGCTTTCTTT; cdr3_aa: CASSDNRVAAFF
clone_size: .; v_call: TRBV28; d_call: TRBD1; j_call: TRBJ2-4; cdr3_nt: TGTGCCAGCAGTCCGCCGGGACAGGGTATGCACATTCAGTACTTC; cdr3_aa: CASSPPGQGMHIQYF
clone_size: .; v_call: TRBV20-1; d_call: TRBD1; j_call: TRBJ1-2; cdr3_nt: TGCAGTGCTACTACGGACTTTACGACAGGGGATAGCTATGGCTACACCTTC; cdr3_aa: CSATTDFTTGDSYGYTF
clone_size: .; v_call: TRBV4-1; d_call: .; j_call: TRBJ2-1; cdr3_nt: TGCGCCAGCAGCCAAGTATTGGGACTCCAGAATGAGCAGTTCTTC; cdr3_aa: CASSQVLGLQNEQFF
clone_size: .; v_call: TRBV2; d_call: .; j_call: TRBJ2-3; cdr3_nt: TGTGCCAGCTTTGGGGGGCGCACAGATACGCAGTATTTT; cdr3_aa: CASFGGRTDTQYF
clone_size: .; v_call: TRBV2; d_call: .; j_call: TRBJ1-1; cdr3_nt: TGTGCCAGCAGTGAAGTCTCCGTGAACACTGAAGCTTTCTTT; cdr3_aa: CASSEVSVNTEAFF
clone_size: .; v_call: TRBV4-2; d_call: TRBD2; j_call: TRBJ2-2; cdr3_nt: TGTGCCAGCAGCCAAGATGGGGGTAGCGGGGGTTCGGGGGAGCTGTTTTTT; cdr3_aa: CASSQDGGSGGSGELFF
clone_size: .; v_call: TRBV3-1; d_call: .; j_call: TRBJ2-5; cdr3_nt: TGTGCCAGCCGAGATGGGAAGGGCCGAGAGACCCAGTACTTC; cdr3_aa: CASRDGKGRETQYF
clone_size: once; v_call: TRBV5-1; d_call: .; j_call: TRBJ2-7; cdr3_nt: TGCGCCAGCAGCTTGGCCCGGTACGAGCAGTACTTC; cdr3_aa: CASSLARYEQYF
clone_size: .; v_call: TRBV20-1; d_call: TRBD2; j_call: TRBJ2-3; cdr3_nt: TGCAGTGCTAGTGGGCTAGCGGGGGCCACAGATACGCAGTATTTT; cdr3_aa: CSASGLAGATDTQYF
clone_size: once; v_call: TRBV2; d_call: TRBD1; j_call: TRBJ1-1; cdr3_nt: TGTGCCAGCAGAAAGTCGACAGGGGGCTTCGAGGCTTTCTTT; cdr3_aa: CASRKSTGGFEAFF
clone_size: .; v_call: TRBV25-1; d_call: .; j_call: TRBJ1-2; cdr3_nt: TGTGCCAGCAGTCGCGGCTATGGCTACACCTTC; cdr3_aa: CASSRGYGYTF
clone_size: .; v_call: TRBV5-1; d_call: .; j_call: TRBJ1-1; cdr3_nt: TGCGCCAGCAGCCGCGGGGGAACGAACACTGAAGCTTTCTTT; cdr3_aa: CASSRGGTNTEAFF
clone_size: .; v_call: TRBV4-2; d_call: .; j_call: TRBJ2-7; cdr3_nt: TGTGCCAGCAGCCAACTAGGGTACGAGCAGTACTTC; cdr3_aa: CASSQLGYEQYF
clone_size: once; v_call: TRBV5-4; d_call: TRBD2; j_call: TRBJ2-1; cdr3_nt: TGTGCCAGCAGCTTTGGCGGGAGCAAGAATGAGCAGTTCTTC; cdr3_aa: CASSFGGSKNEQFF
clone_size: .; v_call: TRBV7-9; d_call: .; j_call: TRBJ1-2; cdr3_nt: TGTGCCGGCGGGCAGCCCCCCGGCTACACCTTC; cdr3_aa: CAGGQPPGYTF
clone_size: .; v_call: TRBV18; d_call: .; j_call: TRBJ1-4; cdr3_nt: TGTGCCAGCTCACCAAACAGCCCCGGATCTAATGAAAAACTGTTTTTT; cdr3_aa: CASSPNSPGSNEKLFF